This T cell receptor (beta chain) is from a study of blood T cell repertoires in COVID-19. Study summary: The United States, Italy and Spain supplied acute and convalescent COVID-19 samples. In each case, the material was cDNA or gDNA derived from T cells, B-cell-depleted T cells, or PBMCs.

Trimming took off 7 bases at V and 3 bases at J, with 10 bases between the two ends. The CDR3 runs 12 residues. As processed by the authors: Amplification of reference gene primers provided the estimated nucleated cell counts. Method: immunoSEQ multiplex PCR; TCRdb's copy keeps in-frame clones and lacks some. The V and J calls and the clone size are those of that table, but D and trimming were determined from the DNA. The sample yields roughly 700,000 clones, just under 90% seen once. The rearrangement joins TRBV12-3 or TRBV12-4 to TRBJ2-7; D is unresolved. Source material: peripheral blood. This sequence was found in a woman aged 18-30 years with acute or convalescent COVID-19. The CDR3 loop is CASTQNYYEQYF. In DNA form, the CDR3 reads TGTGCCAGCACCCAAAACTACTACGAGCAGTACTTC.